This passage covers 21 T cell receptor beta chains from one sample sequenced in a study of cytomegalovirus exposure and HLA in healthy donors. Assay: immunoSEQ multiplex PCR; the TCRdb copy retains only in-frame clones and omits some. The data show over 200,000 clones, 87% seen once. Sequenced material: PBMCs. The receptors shown here come from a woman aged 18-29 years in good health and CMV-seropositive.

The chain recombines TRBV10-1 with TRBJ2-7; D unclear. Germline V lookup: CDR1 WNHNN, CDR2 SYGVQD (reference sequence). Deletions cut 3 bases from V and 1 base from J, with 10 bases between. This CDR3 region has 14 residues. The CDR3 is CASSDRQKSYEQYF. CDR3 sequence (DNA): TGCGCCAGCAGTGACAGGCAGAAATCCTACGAGCAGTACTTC.

This chain connects TRBV11-2 to TRBJ2-7, with a tentative D call TRBD2 (5 bases). The length of the CDR3 is 13 residues. V shed 5 bases and J shed 3 bases, with 11 bases lying between them. Germline lookup yields CDR1 SGHAT and CDR2 FQNNGV. CDR3: CASSPTAGYEQYF. The CDR3 DNA reads TGTGCCAGCAGCCCTACGGCGGGCTACGAGCAGTACTTC.

This chain joins TRBV7-3 and TRBJ2-2, with 11 bases identical to TRBD1. Germline CDR1 reads SGHTA; CDR2 reads FQGTGA. The CDR3 is 14 amino acids. The V and J ends lost 5 bases and 6 bases, in that order; junction bases with no gene match: 2. The CDR3 DNA reads as TGTGCCAGCAGCGAGGACAGGGGGCCCGGGGAGCTGTTTTTT. Encoded protein: CASSEDRGPGELFF.

Concerning this clone itself: Other DNA sequences in the same sample also yield this CDR3. The chain uses TRBV11-3 and TRBJ1-1, with D possibly being TRBD1 (5 bases). This CDR3 is built from 12 residues. Trimming cost V 2 bases and J 8 bases, with 9 bases left between them. The germline CDR1 and CDR2 sequences are SGHNT and YENEEA. CDR3 in amino acids: CASSLRGGEAFF. The CDR3 nucleotides are TGTGCCAGCAGCTTAAGGGGTGGGGAAGCTTTCTTT.

The chain combines TRBV30 with TRBJ2-7; 9 bases map to TRBD1. V dropped 0 bases and J dropped 6; count of bases not matched to a gene: 6. Germline CDR1 is GTSNPN and CDR2 is SVGIG (reference sequence). This CDR3 region has 14 residues. Here the CDR3 DNA reads TGTGCCTGGAGTGTGGGACAGGGTGTCGGCGAGCAGTACTTC. Protein product: CAWSVGQGVGEQYF.

The chain links TRBV28 to TRBJ1-1; D unresolved. Per the germline V gene, CDR1 is MDHEN and CDR2 is SYDVKM. The CDR3 covers 12 residues. V was trimmed by 6 bases and J by 5 bases, leaving 10 bases between them. The DNA of the CDR3 is TGTGCCAGCAGCGAACCCGGGACTGAAGCTTTCTTT. Its translation is CASSEPGTEAFF. Supplemented by reference TRBV28 and TRBJ1-1, the full variable domain reads DVKVTQSSRYLVKRTGEKVFLECVQDMDHENMFWYRQDPGLGLRLIYFSYDVKMKEKGDIPEGYSVSREKKERFSLILESASTNQTSMYLCASSEPGTEAFFGQGTRLTVV.

The chain recombines TRBV5-1 with TRBJ2-2, with 7 bases identical to TRBD1. Germline CDR1 SGHRS, CDR2 YFSETQ. V was pared by 3 bases and J by 0 bases, with 2 bases of the junction left unmatched. This CDR3 has 15 residues. In DNA, the CDR3 is TGCGCCAGCAGCTACGGGACAGCGAACACCGGGGAGCTGTTTTTT. It specifies CASSYGTANTGELFF. The full variable domain, completed using reference TRBV5-1 and TRBJ2-2, is KAGVTQTPRYLIKTRGQQVTLSCSPISGHRSVSWYQQTPGQGLQFLFEYFSETQRNKGNFPGRFSGRQFSNSRSEMNVSTLELGDSALYLCASSYGTANTGELFFGEGSRLTVL.

The J gene is TRBJ1-1, the V gene TRBV6-5; tentative D call: TRBD1 (5 bases). Trimming pared 7 bases from V and 8 bases from J, leaving 17 bases between. CDR1 MNHEY and CDR2 SVGAGI come from the germline V gene. CDR3 length: 13 residues. CDR3: CASNTRGRNEAFF. The CDR3 nucleotides are TGTGCCAGCAACACCCGGGGGAGGAACGAAGCTTTCTTT.

The CDR3 bases are TGTGCCAGCAGCCAAGACGCGCCCGGACTAGCGGGAGGAGGTGCGGAGACCCAGTACTTC. Translation gives CASSQDAPGLAGGGAETQYF. The rearrangement links TRBV4-2 to TRBJ2-5; TRBD2 agrees at 14 bases. CDR1 and CDR2 (germline): LGHNA, YNFKEQ. Losses at the gene ends were 0 bases for V and 5 bases for J; bases not matched to a gene: 14. There are 20 residues in the CDR3.

Concerning this clone itself: Other DNA sequences in this specimen translate into the identical CDR3. This chain joins TRBV5-1 and TRBJ2-5, with 10 bases matching TRBD1. This CDR3 has 14 residues. Trimming took 3 bases from V and 5 from J; bases not matched to a gene: 4. CDR1 SGHRS and CDR2 YFSETQ come from the germline V gene. CDR3 protein: CASSSTGGEETQYF. The CDR3 nucleotides read TGCGCCAGCAGCTCGACAGGGGGCGAGGAGACCCAGTACTTC.

The rearrangement links TRBV7-8 to TRBJ1-5; D possibly corresponds to TRBD1 (5 bases). V gave up 5 bases and J gave up 1 base, with 18 bases separating them. CDR3 length: 17 residues. From germline, CDR1 is SGHVS and CDR2 FQNEAQ. The CDR3 is CASSAYRIGGSNQPQHF. The CDR3 DNA follows: TGTGCCAGCAGCGCCTACAGGATTGGGGGGAGCAATCAGCCCCAGCATTTT.

The gene calls are TRBV14 and TRBJ2-7; 11 nucleotides agree with TRBD2. V shed 6 bases, J shed 0 bases, and the junction held 4 bases outside the gene matches. The length of the CDR3 is 15 residues. CDR1 SGHDN and CDR2 FVKESK come from the germline V gene. CDR3 in DNA: TGTGCCAGCAGACCCGGGACTAGCGGCTCCTACGAGCAGTACTTC. Translated: CASRPGTSGSYEQYF.

The V call is TRBV4-2, the J call TRBJ2-1; 9 positions agree with TRBD1. The germline CDR1 and CDR2 sequences are LGHNA and YNFKEQ. V lost 1 base, J lost 4 bases, and 2 bases stayed unmatched. The length of the CDR3 is 15 residues. As DNA, the CDR3 is TGTGCCAGCAGCCAAGGGGACAGGGATTACAATGAGCAGTTCTTC. Its protein product is CASSQGDRDYNEQFF.

The chain is built from TRBV2 and TRBJ1-5, with D possibly TRBD1 on 6 matching bases. V shed 3 bases and J shed 2 bases, with 11 bases lying between them. The CDR3 is 15 amino acids. CDR1 is SNHLY and CDR2 is FYNNEI in the germline V gene. DNA for the CDR3: TGTGCCAGCAGTGAGACGGCAGGGGGCAATCAGCCCCAGCATTTT. Translating gives CASSETAGGNQPQHF.

The genes are TRBV4-2 and TRBJ2-1, with 8 bases identical to TRBD2. Germline-derived CDR1 and CDR2 are LGHNA and YNFKEQ. The J segment lost 8 bases and the V segment lost 3 bases, leaving 12 bases of the junction unmatched. The CDR3 has 16 amino acids. CDR3 DNA sequence: TGTGCCAGCAGCCAGGAGGACCGGGAGGGCCCTGATGAGCAGTTCTTC. Amino acid sequence: CASSQEDREGPDEQFF.

The CDR3 here is CASSPSGRASYNEQFF. In nucleotides, the CDR3 is TGTGCCAGCAGCCCTAGCGGGAGGGCCTCCTACAATGAGCAGTTCTTC. J is TRBJ2-1 and V is TRBV5-8, with 12 positions matching TRBD2. With 4 bases clipped from V and 0 bases from J, the junction kept 2 bases outside the gene matches. Germline V gene lookup returns CDR1 SGHTS and CDR2 YDEGEE. The CDR3 covers 16 residues.

V is TRBV30 and J is TRBJ2-5; D may be TRBD2 (6 bases). Germline CDR1 reads GTSNPN; CDR2 reads SVGIG (reference sequence). CDR3 length equals 14 residues. Trimming cost V 2 bases and J 1 base, with 11 bases left between them. CDR3 region: CAWSLGGGQETQYF. CDR3 DNA: TGTGCCTGGAGTCTCGGGGGAGGCCAAGAGACCCAGTACTTC. The whole variable domain, remainder taken from reference TRBV30 and TRBJ2-5, is SQTIHQWPATLVQPVGSPLSLECTVEGTSNPNLYWYRQAAGRGLQLLFYSVGIGQISSEVPQNLSASRPQDRQFILSSKKLLLSDSGFYLCAWSLGGGQETQYFGPGTRLLVL.

This clone has a single count. V usage is TRBV7-8 and J usage is TRBJ1-5; TRBD1 matches 11 bases. The CDR3 consists of 16 residues. The germline CDR1 and CDR2 sequences are SGHVS and FQNEAQ. Unmatched junction bases numbered 10, after V lost 5 bases and J lost 7 bases. The CDR3 reads CASSAVWDRGMQPQHF. In DNA form, the CDR3 reads TGTGCCAGCAGCGCGGTATGGGACAGGGGGATGCAGCCCCAGCATTTT.

The rearrangement links TRBV28 to TRBJ2-5, with TRBD2 matching over 12 bases. Unmatched junction bases numbered 6, after V lost 2 bases and J lost 2 bases. CDR1 is MDHEN, CDR2 SYDVKM, per germline. The CDR3 has 17 amino acids. The CDR3 protein is CASSLVLAGGDQETQYF. CDR3 in DNA: TGTGCCAGCAGTTTAGTACTAGCGGGAGGTGATCAAGAGACCCAGTACTTC.

The chain is built from TRBV9 and TRBJ2-7; 9 positions agree with TRBD1. The CDR3 spans 16 residues. The V gene end was trimmed by 1 base and the J gene end by 3 bases; junction bases not matched to a gene: 8. Germline assignment: CDR1 SGDLS and CDR2 YYNGEE. DNA for the CDR3: TGTGCCAGCAGCGTATTGGGACAGGGAACCCTCTACGAGCAGTACTTC. Translating gives CASSVLGQGTLYEQYF.

This chain joins TRBV5-1 and TRBJ2-1; 10 positions match TRBD2. The CDR3 is 14 residues long. The J segment lost 9 bases and the V segment lost 1 base, leaving 4 bases of the junction unmatched. The germline CDR1 and CDR2 sequences are SGHRS and YFSETQ. This CDR3 is CASSLLAGEVEQFF. CDR3 in DNA: TGCGCCAGCAGCTTGCTAGCGGGAGAGGTTGAGCAGTTCTTC.